This passage covers 14 T cell receptor beta chains from one sample sequenced in a study of vaccination and CD4 T cells after COVID-19. The assay that was used to sequence DNA from cultured CD4+ T cells was the Oncomine TCR Beta short-read assay. TCRdb ran MiXCR on the PCR reads and lists one entry per CDR3 protein. The sample shows approximately 16,000 distinct CDR3 sequences, around 61% of them seen only once. Their recognized antigens are unknown. As for treatment: roughly 10-day PBMC culture with coronavirus spike peptide pools or control peptides (ViraFEST assay). Sequenced material: CD4+ T cells from blood, cultured in vitro. The receptors here all came from a human donor who had recovered from COVID-19.

The chain is built from TRBV10-3 and TRBJ1-6; possible D gene TRBD1, 5 bases. V lost 4 bases and J 5 bases, leaving 12 bases between the germline ends. CDR3 size: 15 residues. Germline-derived CDR1 and CDR2 are ENHRY and SYGVKD. The CDR3 loop reads CAISVKGSNNSPLHF. DNA of the CDR3: TGTGCCATCAGTGTCAAGGGGTCAAATAATTCACCCCTCCACTTT.

The chain combines TRBV19 with TRBJ1-2, with TRBD1 as a possible D gene (5 bases). Deletions cut 8 bases from V and 4 bases from J, with 14 bases between. Looked up from germline, CDR1 is LNHDA and CDR2 is SQIVND (reference sequence). The CDR3 totals 13 residues. The CDR3 coding sequence is TGTGCCAGTTCCGCTGGGGGTCTCTATGGCTACACCTTC. It is translated as CASSAGGLYGYTF.

The genes are TRBV7-9 and TRBJ2-5; D not resolved. The CDR3 consists of 14 residues. In germline, CDR1 is SEHNR, CDR2 FQNEAQ (reference sequence). The ends were cut back, 4 bases at V and 2 bases at J, with 11 bases in the middle. The CDR3 region has the DNA TGTGCCAGCAGCTCAAAGTCGTATCAAGAGACCCAGTACTTC. Translation: CASSSKSYQETQYF.

V is TRBV6-2 or TRBV6-3 and J is TRBJ2-2; 8 nucleotides agree with TRBD1. CDR1 and CDR2 (germline): MNHEY, SVGEGT. Losses at the gene ends were 5 bases for V and 5 bases for J; bases not matched to a gene: 10. The CDR3 loop spans 16 amino acids. The CDR3: CASSTRQGLWTGELFF. The CDR3 region has the DNA TGTGCCAGCAGTACCCGACAGGGGTTGTGGACCGGGGAGCTGTTTTTT.

The chain joins TRBV15 to TRBJ2-3; D may match TRBD1 or TRBD2 (6 bases each). CDR1 is LNHNV, CDR2 YYDKDF, per germline (reference sequence). V was clipped by 2 bases and J by 3 bases, with 15 bases between them. CDR3 size: 16 residues. The CDR3 bases are TGTGCCACCAGCAGACGTAGGGGGGCAGATACAGATACGCAGTATTTT. It yields the protein CATSRRRGADTDTQYF.

The chain combines TRBV7-3 with TRBJ2-2; D is ambiguous. The CDR3 has 14 amino acids. The germline V gene encodes CDR1 SGHTA and CDR2 FQGTGA. The V and J ends lost 3 bases and 2 bases respectively, with 7 bases between them. The CDR3 DNA sequence: TGTGCCAGCAGCTTTGGGATCAACACCGGGGAGCTGTTTTTT. It yields the protein CASSFGINTGELFF. Complete variable domain (other parts from reference TRBV7-3 and TRBJ2-2): GAGVSQTPSNKVTEKGKYVELRCDPISGHTALYWYRQSLGQGPEFLIYFQGTGAADDSGLPNDRFFAVRPEGSVSTLKIQRTERGDSAVYLCASSFGINTGELFFGEGSRLTVL.

There are a few counts of this clonotype. This chain links TRBV27 with TRBJ1-2; TRBD1 is a possible D gene (5 bases). The CDR3 has 13 amino acids. The germline V gene encodes CDR1 MNHEY and CDR2 SMNVEV (reference sequence). The ends were cut back, 8 bases at V and 4 bases at J, with 14 bases in the middle. The CDR3 loop reads CASRIRAFYGYTF. The CDR3 DNA is TGTGCCAGCCGAATCAGGGCTTTCTATGGCTACACCTTC.

The sample holds one count of this clonotype. J is TRBJ1-5 and V is TRBV15; no firm D call. There are 19 residues in the CDR3. V lost 0 bases to trimming and J lost 4 bases, with 22 bases between them. In germline, CDR1 is LNHNV, CDR2 YYDKDF (reference sequence). In DNA form, the CDR3 reads TGTGCCACCAGCAGAGATAAGGTGGTAGGATCAGGAGGGAATCAGCCCCAGCATTTT. It yields the protein CATSRDKVVGSGGNQPQHF.

The V and J genes are TRBV20-1 and TRBJ2-5, with 8 bases matching TRBD2. Germline V gene lookup returns CDR1 DFQATT and CDR2 SNEGSKA (reference sequence). With V trimmed by 6 bases and J by 8 bases, 14 bases remained unmatched. This CDR3 is built from 14 residues. CDR3 residues: CSASPRGGPVTQYF. Here the CDR3 DNA reads TGCAGTGCAAGTCCCCGGGGGGGCCCAGTTACCCAGTACTTC.

The V gene is TRBV7-3, the J gene TRBJ2-1; D is unclear. Trimming took off 4 bases at V and 0 bases at J, with 7 bases between the two ends. This CDR3 has 14 amino acids. The germline gives CDR1 SGHTA, CDR2 FQGTGA. Written as DNA, the CDR3 is TGTGCCAGCAGCTCCGACGCCTCCTACAATGAGCAGTTCTTC. This encodes CASSSDASYNEQFF. Combining the CDR3 with reference TRBV7-3 and TRBJ2-1 gives the whole variable domain GAGVSQTPSNKVTEKGKYVELRCDPISGHTALYWYRQSLGQGPEFLIYFQGTGAADDSGLPNDRFFAVRPEGSVSTLKIQRTERGDSAVYLCASSSDASYNEQFFGPGTRLTVL.

This clonotype appeared a few times. The rearrangement links TRBV7-2 to TRBJ2-5; 14 nucleotides match TRBD2. Per germline, CDR1 SGHTA and CDR2 FQGNSA. V lost 1 base, J lost 2 bases, and 12 bases stayed unmatched. CDR3 length: 20 residues. The CDR3 sequence: CASSLGFFGLAGGKQETQYF. The CDR3 coding sequence is TGTGCCAGCAGCTTAGGGTTTTTTGGACTAGCGGGGGGCAAACAAGAGACCCAGTACTTC.

V usage is TRBV20-1 and J usage is TRBJ2-7; 8 nucleotides align to TRBD1. Germline CDR1 reads DFQATT; CDR2 reads SNEGSKA (reference sequence). Trimming took 6 bases from V and 2 from J; bases not matched to a gene: 9. The CDR3 loop spans 14 amino acids. The CDR3 nucleotides read TGCAGTGCGGCAACAGGGGGTAGAACCTACGAGCAGTACTTC. Its translation: CSAATGGRTYEQYF.

CDR3 sequence reads: CASSRNEKLFF. The CDR3 nucleotides are TGTGCCAGTAGCAGGAATGAAAAACTGTTTTTT. The chain recombines TRBV19 with TRBJ1-4; D gene ambiguous. Trimming stripped 6 bases from V and 5 bases from J, with 4 bases between. CDR1 is LNHDA and CDR2 is SQIVND in the germline V gene (reference sequence). This CDR3 has 11 residues.

The chain combines TRBV7-2 with TRBJ2-7; D may match TRBD1 or TRBD2 (5 bases each). This CDR3 spans 15 amino acids. Trimming took 6 bases from V and 3 from J, leaving 18 bases between them. The germline gives CDR1 SGHTA, CDR2 FQGNSA. The CDR3 reads CASSSGTPLVYEQYF. CDR3 sequence (DNA): TGTGCCAGCAGTTCCGGGACGCCTCTTGTCTACGAGCAGTACTTC.